The sequence of this T cell receptor (beta chain) was determined in a study of glioma-infiltrating T cells after dendritic cell vaccination. Germline V gene data show CDR1 as SGHDT and CDR2 as YYEEEE. The length of the CDR3 is 17 residues. J lost 4 bases, V lost 7 bases, and 15 bases had no gene match. The table came from immunoSEQ multiplex PCR; TCRdb's copy has only in-frame clones and leaves some out. The data show tens of thousands of clones, around 80% seen once. This chain links TRBV5-6 with TRBJ2-7; 12 nucleotides match TRBD1. The specimen comprised blood, sampled before dendritic cell vaccination. This clonotype originated in a human donor with glioblastoma. This chain's CDR3 is CASLGRKRDRGPYEQYV. The CDR3 DNA reads TGTGCCAGCCTGGGGAGAAAAAGGGACAGGGGGCCGTACGAGCAGTACGTC.